A single sample gave rise to the 24 T cell receptor beta chains below, sequenced in a study of cytomegalovirus exposure and HLA in healthy donors. Using immunoSEQ multiplex PCR, the repertoire was profiled, and TCRdb retains in-frame clones only, with some absent. The table includes under 300,000 clones, approximately 86% detected once. Material for sequencing was PBMCs. All receptors derive from a woman younger than 30 in good health and CMV-seronegative.

This clone turned up a few times. The chain recombines TRBV5-1 with TRBJ2-2, with 7 bases fitting TRBD1. Germline loops: CDR1 SGHRS, CDR2 YFSETQ. This CDR3 region has 15 residues. After removal of 5 bases from V and 0 bases from J, the junction contained 4 bases not matched to a gene. In nucleotides, the CDR3 is TGCGCCAGCAGGCTGGGACAGCCGAACACCGGGGAGCTGTTTTTT. Translated: CASRLGQPNTGELFF.

This chain uses TRBV5-6 with TRBJ2-1, with 9 positions matching TRBD1. The CDR3 contains 14 residues. Trimming removed 3 bases from V and 8 bases from J; junction bases left unmatched: 6. Germline CDR1 SGHDT, CDR2 YYEEEE. The CDR3 DNA reads TGTGCCAGCAGCTCGGGACAGGGTAACGATGAGCAGTTCTTC. It yields the protein CASSSGQGNDEQFF.

The chain links TRBV2 to TRBJ2-1; 8 bases are a match to TRBD2. V gave up 7 bases and J gave up 0 bases; unmatched junction bases: 8. Germline V gene sequence: CDR1 SNHLY, CDR2 FYNNEI. CDR3 size: 16 residues. The CDR3: CASIPTSVLSYNEQFF. The CDR3 DNA reads TGTGCCAGCATTCCGACTAGCGTCCTCTCCTACAATGAGCAGTTCTTC.

This chain joins TRBV5-6 and TRBJ2-1; 16 positions agree with TRBD2. Germline CDR1 reads SGHDT; CDR2 reads YYEEEE. Unmatched junction bases numbered 11, after V lost 4 bases and J lost 7 bases. This CDR3 contains 18 residues. The CDR3 loop reads CASSGGLAGGIDVNEQFF. CDR3 DNA sequence: TGTGCCAGCAGCGGGGGACTAGCGGGAGGGATAGACGTAAATGAGCAGTTCTTC.

V is TRBV6-5 and J is TRBJ1-2; 8 bases map to TRBD1. Germline V lookup: CDR1 MNHEY, CDR2 SVGAGI. J lost 8 bases, V lost 6 bases, and 11 bases had no gene match. The CDR3 runs to 14 residues. The CDR3 loop reads CASRDWTGRDGYTF. CDR3 in DNA: TGTGCCAGCAGAGACTGGACAGGGCGGGACGGCTACACCTTC.

V is TRBV5-6 and J is TRBJ2-7; TRBD1 might be the D (7 bases). V was trimmed by 1 base and J by 2 bases, leaving 13 bases between them. In germline, CDR1 is SGHDT, CDR2 YYEEEE. The CDR3 consists of 15 residues. CDR3 bases: TGTGCCAGCAGCTTGCGGGGGACAGCTACCTACGAGCAGTACTTC. It codes for CASSLRGTATYEQYF. Combining the CDR3 with reference TRBV5-6 and TRBJ2-7 gives the whole variable domain DAGVTQSPTHLIKTRGQQVTLRCSPKSGHDTVSWYQQALGQGPQFIFQYYEEEERQRGNFPDRFSGHQFPNYSSELNVNALLLGDSALYLCASSLRGTATYEQYFGPGTRLTVT.

The chain combines TRBV27 with TRBJ2-6; D might be TRBD1 (6 bases). The ends were cut back, 5 bases at V and 1 base at J, with 12 bases in the middle. The CDR3 length is 16 residues. Germline V gene sequence: CDR1 MNHEY, CDR2 SMNVEV (reference sequence). CDR3 nucleotide sequence: TGTGCCAGCAGTCTTACAGGGACGTCTGGGGCCAACGTCCTGACTTTC. Translation gives CASSLTGTSGANVLTF. The variable domain in full, with the rest retrieved from reference TRBV27 and TRBJ2-6, is EAQVTQNPRYLITVTGKKLTVTCSQNMNHEYMSWYRQDPGLGLRQIYYSMNVEVTDKGDVPEGYKVSRKEKRNFPLILESPSPNQTSLYFCASSLTGTSGANVLTFGAGSRLTVL.

The chain recombines TRBV29-1 with TRBJ1-4, with 8 bases fitting TRBD1. Trimming at V came to 6 bases and at J to 3 bases, leaving 9 bases not matched to a gene. The CDR3 consists of 15 residues. The germline V gene encodes CDR1 SQVTM and CDR2 ANQGSEA. The CDR3 loop is CSVRDRIWSNEKLFF. The CDR3 bases are TGCAGCGTCCGGGACAGGATTTGGTCTAATGAAAAACTGTTTTTT.

The chain combines TRBV7-2 with TRBJ2-1; the match to TRBD2 covers 9 bases. Per the germline V gene, CDR1 is SGHTA and CDR2 is FQGNSA. Trimming at V came to 4 bases and at J to 4 bases, leaving 8 bases not matched to a gene. The length of the CDR3 is 16 residues. CDR3 nucleotides: TGTGCCAGCAGCTCCACCGGGACTAGCTTATACAATGAGCAGTTCTTC. Translation: CASSSTGTSLYNEQFF.

The chain combines TRBV29-1 with TRBJ2-2; TRBD2 agrees at 8 bases. The CDR3 runs to 13 residues. The V and J ends lost 7 bases and 6 bases, in that order; junction bases with no gene match: 7. Germline-derived CDR1 and CDR2 are SQVTM and ANQGSEA. CDR3 sequence reads: CSAERRGAGELFF. The CDR3 bases are TGCAGCGCGGAGCGGCGGGGGGCCGGGGAGCTGTTTTTT.

CDR3 region: CASQDRIAGGLAGTDTQYF. The CDR3 DNA follows: TGCGCCAGCCAAGATCGAATAGCGGGGGGGCTAGCGGGCACAGATACGCAGTATTTT. The rearrangement uses TRBV5-1 and TRBJ2-3, with 11 positions matching TRBD2. The J segment lost 1 base and the V segment lost 7 bases, leaving 17 bases of the junction unmatched. The germline CDR1 and CDR2 sequences are SGHRS and YFSETQ. The CDR3 sequence is 19 residues long.

The V gene is TRBV2, the J gene TRBJ2-2; D remains ambiguous. Germline V CDR1 and CDR2: SNHLY, FYNNEI. This CDR3 is built from 13 residues. Trimming removed 3 bases from V and 5 bases from J, with 7 bases in between. The DNA of the CDR3 is TGTGCCAGCAGTGAGGAGACTACCGGGGAGCTGTTTTTT. Its protein is CASSEETTGELFF.

The genes are TRBV28 and TRBJ2-7, with 9 nucleotides matching TRBD1. Looked up from germline, CDR1 is MDHEN and CDR2 is SYDVKM. CDR3 length equals 14 residues. V trimming: 3 bases; J trimming: 3 bases; junction bases outside the gene matches: 3. CDR3 sequence: CASSLGQGFYEQYF. The CDR3 coding sequence is TGTGCCAGCAGTTTGGGACAGGGCTTCTACGAGCAGTACTTC.

Written as DNA, the CDR3 is TGCGCCAGCAGCCAAGATCGACGGACTAGCGGGGGGCCCTCCACAGATACGCAGTATTTT. It encodes CASSQDRRTSGGPSTDTQYF. The V and J genes are TRBV4-3 and TRBJ2-3; 14 nucleotides agree with TRBD2. The CDR3 is 20 residues long. V shed 0 bases, J shed 2 bases, and the junction held 10 bases outside the gene matches. Germline CDR1 LGHNA, CDR2 YSLEER.

The J gene is TRBJ2-1, the V gene TRBV5-1, with D tentatively TRBD1 (5 bases). Germline assignment: CDR1 SGHRS and CDR2 YFSETQ. This CDR3 region has 14 residues. Trimming shortened V by 5 bases and J by 2 bases, and 11 bases separated the two germline ends. The chain's CDR3 is CASRQVGTYNEQFF. The DNA for the CDR3 is TGCGCCAGCAGACAGGTAGGAACCTACAATGAGCAGTTCTTC.

This rearrangement joins TRBV4-1 to TRBJ2-7; weak D call: TRBD2 (5 bases). In germline, CDR1 is MGHRA, CDR2 YSYEKL. The CDR3 spans 15 residues. V lost 0 bases and J 5 bases, leaving 14 bases between the germline ends. CDR3 DNA sequence: TGCGCCAGCAGCCAAGATCCTGAGCGGTCCGACGAGCAGTACTTC. Encoded protein: CASSQDPERSDEQYF.

V gene TRBV30 combines with J gene TRBJ1-5; maybe TRBD1 (5 bases). V was clipped by 2 bases and J by 11 bases, with 13 bases between them. Germline values: CDR1 GTSNPN, CDR2 SVGIG (reference sequence). This CDR3 has 12 amino acids. This CDR3 is CAWSPQGGAQHF. The CDR3 nucleotides are TGTGCCTGGAGTCCCCAGGGAGGGGCCCAGCATTTT.

This chain connects TRBV5-1 to TRBJ2-2; 11 nucleotides align to TRBD1. CDR1 is SGHRS and CDR2 is YFSETQ in the germline V gene. The CDR3 sequence is 15 residues long. V was pared by 4 bases and J by 5 bases, with 4 bases of the junction left unmatched. In DNA, the CDR3 is TGCGCCAGCAGCGGCGGGACAGGGGGAACCGGGGAGCTGTTTTTT. It encodes CASSGGTGGTGELFF. Complete variable domain (other parts from reference TRBV5-1 and TRBJ2-2): KAGVTQTPRYLIKTRGQQVTLSCSPISGHRSVSWYQQTPGQGLQFLFEYFSETQRNKGNFPGRFSGRQFSNSRSEMNVSTLELGDSALYLCASSGGTGGTGELFFGEGSRLTVL.

The rearrangement links TRBV4-2 to TRBJ1-1, with D unresolved. Germline CDR1 is LGHNA and CDR2 is YNFKEQ. The CDR3 consists of 13 residues. Between the trimmed V and J ends, which lost 4 bases and 4 bases, there was a span of 10 bases. CDR3 in amino acids: CASSLPTSTEAFF. CDR3 DNA sequence: TGTGCCAGCAGCCTCCCGACAAGCACTGAAGCTTTCTTT.

The chain uses TRBV29-1 and TRBJ2-1, with 10 bases that match TRBD2. The CDR3 is 16 residues long. In germline, CDR1 is SQVTM, CDR2 ANQGSEA. V shed 6 bases and J 0 bases; nucleotides not matched to a gene: 8. The CDR3 loop is CSVGGASGSSYNEQFF. The CDR3 nucleotides read TGCAGCGTGGGAGGGGCTAGCGGGAGCTCCTACAATGAGCAGTTCTTC.

The chain carries TRBV27 and TRBJ2-7; 8 nucleotides match TRBD2. CDR3 length: 19 amino acids. CDR1 and CDR2 from the germline V gene are MNHEY and SMNVEV (reference sequence). Trimming removed 6 bases from V and 3 bases from J; junction bases left unmatched: 22. CDR3 DNA: TGTGCCAGCAGCCCTGGGGGGAGCGGCGGGAGGCCCGGGGGCTACGAGCAGTACTTC. Its translation: CASSPGGSGGRPGGYEQYF.

The chain uses TRBV5-1 and TRBJ2-7; 9 bases fit TRBD2. Trimming at V came to 2 bases and at J to 4 bases, leaving 4 bases not matched to a gene. CDR1 is SGHRS, CDR2 YFSETQ, per germline. The CDR3 sequence is 14 residues long. The CDR3: CASSFSGRGYEQYF. As DNA, the CDR3 is TGCGCCAGCAGCTTTAGCGGGAGAGGGTACGAGCAGTACTTC.

V and J are TRBV7-3 and TRBJ1-1; no clear D gene. Germline CDR1 SGHTA, CDR2 FQGTGA. The CDR3 is 13 residues long. V lost 3 bases to trimming and J lost 0 bases, with 5 bases between them. CDR3 in amino acids: CASSFELNTEAFF. CDR3 coding DNA: TGTGCCAGCAGCTTTGAGTTGAACACTGAAGCTTTCTTT.

The CDR3 bases are TGCGCCAGCAGCTCCAACTTAGTAAGTGTAGGGGATGGCTACACCTTC. Its translation is CASSSNLVSVGDGYTF. The chain carries TRBV5-1 and TRBJ1-2; TRBD1 might be the D (5 bases). The germline gives CDR1 SGHRS, CDR2 YFSETQ. V was shortened by 3 bases and J by 6 bases, with 21 bases between the two germline ends. The CDR3 sequence is 16 residues long.